Reported below is one T cell receptor (beta chain). This specimen comes from a study of blood T cell repertoires in COVID-19. The protocol was immunoSEQ multiplex PCR, while the TCRdb copy is restricted to in-frame clones and leaves out a portion. In the table there are 200,000 to 300,000 clones, 75% to 85% of which are singletons. Germline-derived CDR1 and CDR2 are MNHNS and SASEGT. The CDR3 is made up of 17 amino acids. The ends lost 4 bases at V and 1 base at J; junction bases unmatched: 5. The source material was peripheral blood. The source is a man aged 35-49 years who had recovered from COVID-19. The chain joins TRBV6-1 to TRBJ2-3; 13 bases fit TRBD2. This chain's CDR3 is CASSAPGLAGRTDTQYF. CDR3 bases: TGTGCCAGCAGTGCCCCGGGACTAGCGGGGCGCACAGATACGCAGTATTTT.